These 27 T cell receptor beta chains came from one sample sequenced in a study of cytomegalovirus exposure and HLA in healthy donors. Primers: 60 Vbeta forward and 13 Jbeta reverse. Method: immunoSEQ multiplex PCR; TCRdb's copy keeps in-frame clones and lacks some. Among 200,000 to 250,000 clones listed, almost 85% were seen once. Material: PBMCs. The receptor source for this set is a woman between 35 and 50 years old in good health and CMV-seronegative.

The chain's CDR3 is CASRSQGNTEAFF. CDR3 in DNA: TGTGCCAGCAGGTCACAGGGGAACACTGAAGCTTTCTTT. The chain has TRBV6-1 and TRBJ1-1; tentatively, D is TRBD1 (6 bases). Germline loops: CDR1 MNHNS, CDR2 SASEGT. The CDR3 loop spans 13 amino acids. V lost 6 bases and J 1 base, leaving 9 bases between the germline ends.

This clone was recorded once. The rearrangement uses TRBV30 and TRBJ1-3, with D maybe TRBD1 (5 bases). CDR3 length equals 16 residues. Germline CDR1 reads GTSNPN; CDR2 reads SVGIG (reference sequence). The ends were cut back, 4 bases at V and 3 bases at J, with 19 bases in the middle. CDR3 DNA sequence: TGTGCCTGGACCCTCGGCGGGGCCTCCGTTGGAAACACCATATATTTT. Translation gives CAWTLGGASVGNTIYF.

The chain has TRBV18 and TRBJ1-1; D possibly corresponds to TRBD1 (5 bases). CDR1 is KGHSH and CDR2 is LQKENI in the germline V gene. The ends were cut back, 3 bases at V and 9 bases at J, with 17 bases in the middle. CDR3 length equals 14 residues. The CDR3 DNA reads TGTGCCAGCTCACCTTCCTCGTCGACAGCCAAAGCTTTCTTT. As protein: CASSPSSSTAKAFF.

In its sample, this clone was seen once. This rearrangement joins TRBV30 to TRBJ1-2; tentatively, D is TRBD1 (6 bases). CDR1 and CDR2 from the germline V gene are GTSNPN and SVGIG (reference sequence). With 4 bases removed from V and 1 base from J, the gap between germline ends came to 10 bases. CDR3 length: 13 residues. This CDR3 is CAWTPDSNYGYTF. Here the CDR3 DNA reads TGTGCCTGGACCCCGGACAGTAACTATGGCTACACCTTC.

The sample holds one count of this clone. This chain connects TRBV28 to TRBJ1-3; 8 bases map to TRBD1. The CDR3 is 16 residues long. Germline assignment: CDR1 MDHEN and CDR2 SYDVKM. Germline trimming cut 5 bases from V and 0 bases from J; bases unmatched to any gene: 6. The CDR3: CASSPAGTGSGNTIYF. For the CDR3, the DNA is TGTGCCAGCAGTCCCGCTGGGACAGGCTCTGGAAACACCATATATTTT.

This chain joins TRBV5-8 and TRBJ1-1; 10 bases agree with TRBD1. Germline trimming cut 1 base from V and 4 bases from J; bases unmatched to any gene: 16. CDR3 size: 19 residues. From germline, CDR1 is SGHTS and CDR2 YDEGEE. The CDR3 DNA reads TGTGCCAGCAGCTTGTGCCGGGGCCGGGACAGGGGATTTTGCACTGAAGCTTTCTTT. This encodes CASSLCRGRDRGFCTEAFF.

This chain connects TRBV29-1 to TRBJ1-1; 7 positions match TRBD1. The CDR3 has 13 amino acids. V trimming: 3 bases; J trimming: 5 bases; junction bases outside the gene matches: 6. Germline lookup yields CDR1 SQVTM and CDR2 ANQGSEA. The CDR3 coding sequence is TGCAGCGTTGAGAACACAGGGGCTACTGAAGCTTTCTTT. Protein: CSVENTGATEAFF.

This sequence joins TRBV6-4 and TRBJ2-1; no clear D gene. Germline V lookup: CDR1 MRHNA, CDR2 SNTAGT. V was clipped by 0 bases and J by 2 bases, with 11 bases between them. The CDR3 has 16 residues. The CDR3 nucleotides read TGTGCCAGCAGTGACTCTAACATCCGCCCCTACAATGAGCAGTTCTTC. As protein: CASSDSNIRPYNEQFF.

V gene TRBV18 combines with J gene TRBJ1-5; D is unclear. The V end lost 3 bases, the J end lost 3 bases, and 9 bases lay between the germline ends. This CDR3 is built from 14 residues. Germline CDR1 reads KGHSH; CDR2 reads LQKENI. In DNA, the CDR3 is TGTGCCAGCTCACCCCCTGAACTCAATCAGCCCCAGCATTTT. Encoded protein: CASSPPELNQPQHF.

V and J are TRBV4-2 and TRBJ2-2; no reliable D call. The V gene lost 0 bases and the J gene lost 4 bases, with 12 bases spanning the gap. The germline gives CDR1 LGHNA, CDR2 YNFKEQ. The length of the CDR3 is 16 residues. The CDR3 region is CASSQDLPGSTGELFF. Written as DNA, the CDR3 is TGTGCCAGCAGCCAAGATCTTCCAGGTTCCACCGGGGAGCTGTTTTTT.

The V and J genes are TRBV7-6 and TRBJ2-3, with a weak D call TRBD1 (6 bases). CDR1 SGHVS and CDR2 FNYEAQ come from the germline V gene. Trimming took 2 bases from V and 1 from J, leaving 13 bases between them. The CDR3 length is 16 residues. The CDR3 DNA sequence: TGTGCCAGCAGCTTAAAGGGGGAGAGCGGCACAGATACGCAGTATTTT. Protein product: CASSLKGESGTDTQYF.

V usage is TRBV4-3 and J usage is TRBJ2-1; a weak D match, TRBD2 (5 bases). The CDR3 length is 12 residues. Per the germline V gene, CDR1 is LGHNA and CDR2 is YSLEER. The V and J ends lost 4 bases and 5 bases respectively, with 6 bases between them. The CDR3 coding sequence is TGCGCCAGCAGCCCCGGGGACAATGAGCAGTTCTTC. Its translation is CASSPGDNEQFF.

This rearrangement joins TRBV19 to TRBJ2-7, with D perhaps TRBD2 (6 bases). The V gene lost 4 bases and the J gene lost 2 bases, with 15 bases spanning the gap. The CDR3 spans 15 residues. CDR1 is LNHDA and CDR2 is SQIVND in the germline V gene (reference sequence). The CDR3 spells CASSREAGHTYEQYF. The CDR3 DNA is TGTGCCAGTAGTAGGGAGGCAGGGCACACCTACGAGCAGTACTTC.

This clone appeared once. This rearrangement joins TRBV18 to TRBJ2-5, with TRBD2 identical over 12 bases. This CDR3 spans 16 amino acids. The V and J ends lost 2 bases and 4 bases, in that order; junction bases with no gene match: 5. The germline V gene encodes CDR1 KGHSH and CDR2 LQKENI. In nucleotides, the CDR3 is TGTGCCAGCTCACCAACTAGCGGGGGGCCTGGAGAGACCCAGTACTTC. Its translation: CASSPTSGGPGETQYF.

This CDR3 reads CASSPQGTANYGYTF. CDR3 DNA: TGTGCCAGCTCACCACAGGGGACAGCTAACTATGGCTACACCTTC. The chain recombines TRBV18 with TRBJ1-2; the match to TRBD1 covers 7 bases. CDR1 is KGHSH and CDR2 is LQKENI in the germline V gene. With V trimmed by 1 base and J by 0 bases, 2 bases remained unmatched. The CDR3 consists of 15 residues.

This clone has more than one count but fewer than ten. CDR3 nucleotide sequence: TGTGCCAGCAGCCGGGGACAGGGGACCTCCTACAATGAGCAGTTCTTC. It specifies CASSRGQGTSYNEQFF. The gene calls are TRBV4-2 and TRBJ2-1; TRBD1 aligns across 10 bases. Germline V gene lookup returns CDR1 LGHNA and CDR2 YNFKEQ. This CDR3 is built from 16 residues. J gave up 0 bases and V 4 bases, and 3 bases lay outside the gene matches.

This clone was seen only once. The rearrangement links TRBV14 to TRBJ1-1, with D tentatively TRBD1 (5 bases). V was cut by 7 bases and J by 0 bases, with 9 bases left in between. There are 13 residues in the CDR3. Germline values: CDR1 SGHDN, CDR2 FVKESK. The CDR3: CASKGRVNTEAFF. In DNA form, the CDR3 reads TGTGCCAGCAAGGGGAGGGTGAACACTGAAGCTTTCTTT.

The rearrangement uses TRBV11-2 and TRBJ1-1; 9 nucleotides match TRBD1. Germline V CDR1 and CDR2: SGHAT, FQNNGV. The V gene end was trimmed by 4 bases and the J gene end by 6 bases; junction bases not matched to a gene: 9. The CDR3 contains 15 residues. The CDR3 DNA reads TGTGCCAGCAGCTCGCCGGGACAGGGAGTTTCTGAAGCTTTCTTT. This sequence encodes CASSSPGQGVSEAFF.

The chain is built from TRBV6-5 and TRBJ1-1; D not certain. The V and J ends lost 5 bases and 5 bases respectively, with 15 bases between them. This CDR3 region has 14 residues. The germline V gene has CDR1 MNHEY and CDR2 SVGAGI. The chain's CDR3 is CASSTNGGRTEAFF. CDR3 sequence (DNA): TGTGCCAGCAGTACCAATGGAGGACGGACTGAAGCTTTCTTT.

The rearrangement uses TRBV18 and TRBJ2-2; 10 positions match TRBD2. From germline, CDR1 is KGHSH and CDR2 LQKENI. J gave up 1 base and V 3 bases, and 8 bases lay outside the gene matches. The CDR3 sequence is 18 residues long. DNA for the CDR3: TGTGCCAGCTCACCGTTAAGACTAGCGGGCAAGAACACCGGGGAGCTGTTTTTT. Translated: CASSPLRLAGKNTGELFF.

This clone was recorded only once. The same CDR3 arises from other DNA sequences in this sample as well. The chain uses TRBV30 and TRBJ1-2, with D possibly TRBD1 on 6 matching bases. CDR1 and CDR2 from the germline V gene are GTSNPN and SVGIG (reference sequence). V was cut by 0 bases and J by 4 bases, with 18 bases left in between. The CDR3 has 16 residues. DNA of the CDR3: TGTGCCTGGAGTGTACGGGGGGGCCCTGACCCCTATGGCTACACCTTC. Its protein is CAWSVRGGPDPYGYTF.

This chain joins TRBV6-1 and TRBJ2-3, with TRBD1 as a possible D gene (6 bases). The CDR3 has 15 amino acids. CDR1 is MNHNS, CDR2 SASEGT, per germline. Trimming took off 6 bases at V and 6 bases at J, with 19 bases between the two ends. CDR3 in DNA: TGTGCCAGCAGCCTAACTCAGGGGTTTACGGATACGCAGTATTTT. This encodes CASSLTQGFTDTQYF.

This clone was picked up a small number of times. The CDR3 DNA follows: TGTGCCAGCACCCCCATCGGGACAGGAAATGAGCAGTTCTTC. Its translation is CASTPIGTGNEQFF. The V and J genes are TRBV25-1 and TRBJ2-1; 8 bases fit TRBD1. The CDR3 has 14 residues. In germline, CDR1 is MGHDK, CDR2 SYGVNS. The V segment lost 7 bases and the J segment 7 bases; nucleotides outside the gene matches: 9.

The genes are TRBV9 and TRBJ2-1; a weak D match, TRBD2 (6 bases). Germline CDR1 SGDLS, CDR2 YYNGEE. The length of the CDR3 is 13 residues. V lost 3 bases and J lost 6, with 10 bases in between. CDR3 loop: CASSAGLSNEQFF. As DNA, the CDR3 is TGTGCCAGCAGCGCCGGACTATCCAATGAGCAGTTCTTC.

The chain is built from TRBV7-2 and TRBJ1-5; D ambiguous. In germline, CDR1 is SGHTA, CDR2 FQGNSA. Trimming pared 1 base from V and 9 bases from J, leaving 10 bases between. The CDR3 extends over 13 amino acids. The CDR3: CASSLGSVAPQHF. DNA of the CDR3: TGTGCCAGCAGCTTAGGGTCAGTGGCGCCCCAGCATTTT.

This clone was seen a single time. This chain links TRBV2 with TRBJ2-7; TRBD1 aligns across 8 bases. The V gene's germline CDR1 is SNHLY and CDR2 FYNNEI. V lost 5 bases, J lost 7 bases, and 7 bases stayed unmatched. The CDR3 covers 13 residues. The CDR3 spells CASSWPGQGEQYF. CDR3 DNA sequence: TGTGCCAGCAGTTGGCCCGGACAGGGTGAGCAGTACTTC.

The chain uses TRBV2 and TRBJ2-7; TRBD1 matches at 7 bases. The germline gives CDR1 SNHLY, CDR2 FYNNEI. This CDR3 is built from 13 residues. With 5 bases clipped from V and 6 bases from J, the junction kept 7 bases outside the gene matches. CDR3 DNA sequence: TGTGCCAGCAGTACCGACAGGGTTGGCGAGCAGTACTTC. This gives the protein CASSTDRVGEQYF.